These 21 T cell receptor beta chains originate from one sample sequenced in a study of monozygotic twins with cystic fibrosis. The table came from immunoSEQ multiplex PCR; TCRdb's copy has only in-frame clones and leaves some out. The repertoire consists of around 36,000 clones, with approximately 65% occurring once and the leading ten covering about 0.8%. Material for sequencing was blood. All receptors come from a girl aged 5-17 years with cystic fibrosis.

This clone was recorded a few times. This chain links TRBV19 with TRBJ2-7, with 10 bases lining up with TRBD2. CDR1 and CDR2 (germline): LNHDA, SQIVND (reference sequence). Trimming cost V 5 bases and J 4 bases; bases outside gene matches: 2. CDR3 length: 13 residues. The CDR3 coding sequence is TGTGCCAGTAGTTCGGGACTAGCGTACGAGCAGTACTTC. It codes for CASSSGLAYEQYF.

This clone was detected only once. The chain is built from TRBV7-8 and TRBJ2-3; 9 bases match TRBD2. The length of the CDR3 is 16 residues. CDR1 and CDR2 from the germline V gene are SGHVS and FQNEAQ. The junction had 6 bases not matched to a gene; V was cut back by 1 base and J by 4 bases. The CDR3 DNA is TGTGCCAGCAGCTTAGATGCGGGAGGGCCGGCAGATACGCAGTATTTT. This sequence encodes CASSLDAGGPADTQYF.

This rearrangement joins TRBV7-2 to TRBJ2-1, with TRBD2 identical over 9 bases. Germline CDR1 reads SGHTA; CDR2 reads FQGNSA. V lost 4 bases, J lost 0 bases, and 4 bases stayed unmatched. The CDR3 has 16 amino acids. CDR3 in amino acids: CASSSTAGGSYNEQFF. In DNA form, the CDR3 reads TGTGCCAGCAGCTCAACAGCGGGAGGCTCCTACAATGAGCAGTTCTTC.

The CDR3 sequence is CASSPSFPGGGLDTEAFF. CDR3 bases: TGTGCCAGTAGCCCATCATTCCCTGGTGGGGGGCTGGACACTGAAGCTTTCTTT. The chain recombines TRBV19 with TRBJ1-1, with D maybe TRBD1 (6 bases). The V gene lost 6 bases and the J gene lost 3 bases, with 26 bases spanning the gap. The CDR3 consists of 18 residues. Germline V gives CDR1 LNHDA, CDR2 SQIVND (reference sequence).

This clone came up a few times. V gene TRBV9 combines with J gene TRBJ2-2, with D perhaps TRBD2 (5 bases). The V end lost 3 bases, the J end lost 9 bases, and 18 bases lay between the germline ends. The germline CDR1 and CDR2 sequences are SGDLS and YYNGEE. The CDR3 runs 15 residues. The CDR3 DNA is TGTGCCAGCAGCGCCACTGGACTGGACGGCCGGGAGCTGTTTTTT. Its translation is CASSATGLDGRELFF.

The chain recombines TRBV29-1 with TRBJ2-7; TRBD1 is a possible D gene (6 bases). Germline V gene sequence: CDR1 SQVTM, CDR2 ANQGSEA. V was trimmed by 4 bases and J by 2 bases, leaving 15 bases between them. The length of the CDR3 is 14 residues. CDR3 amino acids: CSVVVTGIPYEQYF. The CDR3 DNA follows: TGCAGCGTTGTGGTGACAGGTATTCCCTACGAGCAGTACTTC.

The CDR3 protein is CASSPPGQKRNEQFF. CDR3 nucleotide sequence: TGTGCCAGCTCACCACCGGGACAGAAGAGGAATGAGCAGTTCTTC. The rearrangement joins TRBV18 to TRBJ2-1; 7 positions agree with TRBD1. V trimming: 0 bases; J trimming: 7 bases; junction bases outside the gene matches: 6. The CDR3 runs 15 residues. Germline V CDR1 and CDR2: KGHSH, LQKENI.

V and J are TRBV7-2 and TRBJ2-7; weak D call: TRBD2 (5 bases). The germline CDR1 and CDR2 sequences are SGHTA and FQGNSA. The V end was cut by 5 bases, the J end by 3 bases, with 14 bases between. The CDR3 spans 14 residues. The CDR3 DNA reads TGTGCCAGCAGCGGACGGGGTACGGTCTACGAGCAGTACTTC. Amino acid sequence: CASSGRGTVYEQYF. Using reference TRBV7-2 and TRBJ2-7 for the parts outside the CDR3, the full variable domain is GAGVSQSPSNKVTEKGKDVELRCDPISGHTALYWYRQSLGQGLEFLIYFQGNSAPDKSGLPSDRFSAERTGGSVSTLTIQRTQQEDSAVYLCASSGRGTVYEQYFGPGTRLTVT.

V usage is TRBV7-8 and J usage is TRBJ2-3; TRBD2 matches at 14 bases. The ends lost 5 bases at V and 0 bases at J; junction bases unmatched: 19. CDR1 is SGHVS and CDR2 is FQNEAQ in the germline V gene. CDR3 length: 22 amino acids. CDR3 loop: CASSPRPLDIGTSGRSTDTQYF. In DNA, the CDR3 is TGTGCCAGCAGCCCCCGGCCACTCGATATAGGGACTAGCGGGAGAAGCACAGATACGCAGTATTTT.

A few counts support this clone. The V and J genes are TRBV7-4 and TRBJ2-7; 7 positions match TRBD1. The CDR3 contains 12 residues. Germline values: CDR1 SGHVT, CDR2 SQSDAQ. The ends lost 5 bases at V and 4 bases at J; junction bases unmatched: 2. CDR3 nucleotide sequence: TGTGCCAGCAGCACAGGGGTATACGAGCAGTACGTC. Translation gives CASSTGVYEQYV.

The chain recombines TRBV6-1 with TRBJ1-5; unclear D gene. Deletions cut 0 bases from V and 7 bases from J, with 10 bases between. The CDR3 length is 14 residues. Per the germline V gene, CDR1 is MNHNS and CDR2 is SASEGT. The CDR3 DNA follows: TGTGCCAGCAGTGAAGCCGACATTGGACAGCCCCAGCATTTT. This gives the protein CASSEADIGQPQHF.

The chain combines TRBV19 with TRBJ2-4, with 8 nucleotides matching TRBD1. The ends lost 3 bases at V and 7 bases at J; junction bases unmatched: 5. Germline V gene lookup returns CDR1 LNHDA and CDR2 SQIVND (reference sequence). The CDR3 extends over 14 amino acids. The CDR3 is CASSMLDRANIQYF. Written as DNA, the CDR3 is TGTGCCAGTAGTATGTTGGACAGGGCGAACATTCAGTACTTC.

This sequence joins TRBV28 and TRBJ2-7; D gene unclear. Deletions cut 8 bases from V and 6 bases from J, with 17 bases between. The CDR3 consists of 13 residues. The germline V gene has CDR1 MDHEN and CDR2 SYDVKM. The chain's CDR3 is CASATGPTLEQYF. DNA for the CDR3: TGTGCCAGCGCAACCGGGCCCACACTCGAGCAGTACTTC.

CDR3 protein: CSTRDAGNQPQHF. In DNA form, the CDR3 reads TGCAGCACTAGGGACGCCGGGAATCAGCCCCAGCATTTT. This chain uses TRBV29-1 with TRBJ1-5, with D perhaps TRBD1 (5 bases). Germline CDR1 is SQVTM and CDR2 is ANQGSEA. V lost 8 bases, J lost 4 bases, and 15 bases lay in between. There are 13 residues in the CDR3.

On this clone itself: A read error may account for a junction end that differs from germline. V gene TRBV7-7 combines with J gene TRBJ2-5; 7 nucleotides match TRBD1. The CDR3 has 15 amino acids. Germline-derived CDR1 and CDR2 are SSHAT and FNYEAQ (reference sequence). The CDR3 DNA follows: TGTGCTAGCAGCCCGGGACAGCGTCTTCAAGAGACCCAGTACTTC. As protein: CASSPGQRLQETQYF. The whole variable domain, filled in from reference TRBV7-7 and TRBJ2-5, reads GAGVSQSPRYKVTKRGQDVTLRCDPISSHATLYWYQQALGQGPEFLTYFNYEAQPDKSGLPSDRFSAERPEGSISTLTIQRTEQRDSAMYRCASSPGQRLQETQYFGPGTRLLVL.

This rearrangement joins TRBV14 to TRBJ2-1; D possibly corresponds to TRBD2 (6 bases). In germline, CDR1 is SGHDN, CDR2 FVKESK. Trimming took 4 bases from V and 4 from J, leaving 11 bases between them. This CDR3 is 14 amino acids long. The CDR3 coding sequence is TGTGCCAGCAGCCGGACTAACCGATACAATGAGCAGTTCTTC. Protein product: CASSRTNRYNEQFF.

The CDR3 spells CATSRAGRETEAFF. The CDR3 DNA reads TGTGCCACCAGCAGAGCGGGCAGGGAAACTGAAGCTTTCTTT. The V and J genes are TRBV15 and TRBJ1-1, with a possible D match to TRBD1 (5 bases). Germline CDR1 LNHNV, CDR2 YYDKDF (reference sequence). Trimming left V 1 base short and J 5 bases short, with 11 bases between. The CDR3 consists of 14 residues.

The CDR3 nucleotides are TGTGCCTGCGACGGGCAGGCAAGATATGGCTACACCTTC. Amino acids: CACDGQARYGYTF. This chain links TRBV2 with TRBJ1-2; D remains unclear. Germline assignment: CDR1 SNHLY and CDR2 FYNNEI. This CDR3 has 13 residues. V was trimmed by 11 bases and J by 5 bases, leaving 18 bases between them.

This chain joins TRBV27 and TRBJ2-7, with no clear D. V lost 0 bases to trimming and J lost 6 bases, with 18 bases between them. Germline values: CDR1 MNHEY, CDR2 SMNVEV (reference sequence). The length of the CDR3 is 16 residues. CDR3 protein: CASSLSVGGLVTEQYF. In DNA, the CDR3 is TGTGCCAGCAGTTTATCGGTTGGTGGATTGGTGACCGAGCAGTACTTC.

This clone was seen more than once but under ten times. This chain joins TRBV12-5 and TRBJ1-2, with TRBD1 matching 7 bases. V was pared by 3 bases and J by 8 bases, with 21 bases of the junction left unmatched. CDR3 length: 18 residues. Germline-derived CDR1 and CDR2 are LGHNT and FRNRAP. CDR3 in amino acids: CASGFDIQGTAETGGYTF. CDR3 DNA: TGTGCTAGTGGTTTCGACATACAGGGGACGGCTGAGACGGGGGGCTACACCTTC.

This clone was picked up one time. The rearrangement links TRBV6-4 to TRBJ2-2, with TRBD2 matching over 8 bases. Germline CDR1 and CDR2: MRHNA and SNTAGT. The CDR3 runs to 15 residues. Trimming cost V 2 bases and J 2 bases; bases outside gene matches: 1. Here the CDR3 reads CASSDLAGNTGELFF. DNA of the CDR3: TGTGCCAGCAGTGACCTAGCGGGTAACACCGGGGAGCTGTTTTTT.